This entry features one TCR beta chain sequence. Which antigen it targets is not known. The sample holds no much larger clone one base away, and base qualities are not on file. The CDR3 has 16 amino acids, counting the end cysteine and phenylalanine. Left in the record is the CDR3 DNA by itself, 48 bases read in frame from the first base. Sequences MNHEY (CDR1) and SVGAGI (CDR2) are obtained from the germline V gene. A distance of 12 bases separates the germline ends of V and J, which lose 0 bases and 1 base respectively. These data come from a study of T cell changes during pregnancy in multiple sclerosis (dated by TCRdb to between 2018 and 2021). About the investigation overall: The study examined how the T cell repertoire changed over the course of pregnancy in women with multiple sclerosis.

Libraries came from the immunoSEQ multiplex PCR assay. TCRdb mirrors the immuneACCESS table, restricted to in-frame sequences. Some clones are absent from its copies; in checked studies, under half trace to an unresolved V gene, and the reason for the others is unknown. The sample has around 50,000 clones on record, around 90% of them singletons. More than 0.9% of the sample comes from the top ten. The rearrangement combines TRBV6-5 with TRBJ1-1; no D gene is confidently identified. Sequenced material: peripheral blood, taken after pregnancy. The receptor was derived from a female donor in good health, enrolled as a control in a pregnancy study. The DNA is TGTGCCAGCAGTTACTCGAGGTGGCGGCAGAACACTGAAGCTTTCTTT. Its coded protein is CASSYSRWRQNTEAFF.